The clone carrying this TCR beta chain occurred a few times. Its antigen is currently unknown. A clone one base away is much larger, so this may be a read error. These data belong to a study of T cells in Graves' hyperthyroidism and ophthalmopathy. Study at large: Any treatment followed the collection of peripheral blood at initial diagnosis. Study-wide results and caveats: Using 13 V-J features, a model discriminated ophthalmopathy from stable hyperthyroidism. Ophthalmopathy was identified by the model a median about 6.8 months ahead of onset.

Not enrolled were patients with uncontrolled infection, other autoimmune disease, pregnancy or lactation. TCR beta CDR3 regions were amplified from RNA. The HTBI set primed first-round TCR CDR3 RT-PCR. TCRdb re-called the multiplex PCR reads with MiXCR, one entry per CDR3 protein. The table shows roughly 240,000 distinct CDR3 sequences, with about a sixth occurring only once. Trimming took 4 bases from V and 7 from J, leaving 9 bases between them. CDR1 and CDR2 from the germline V gene are SGHRS and YFSETQ. This CDR3 is 12 amino acids long. This chain uses TRBV5-1 with TRBJ2-1; unclear D gene. This TCR was sampled from a woman aged 18-35 years with Graves' ophthalmopathy. Sequenced material: blood. The CDR3: CASSVGWNEQFF. The CDR3 region has the DNA TGCGCCAGCAGCGTGGGCTGGAATGAGCAGTTCTTC.